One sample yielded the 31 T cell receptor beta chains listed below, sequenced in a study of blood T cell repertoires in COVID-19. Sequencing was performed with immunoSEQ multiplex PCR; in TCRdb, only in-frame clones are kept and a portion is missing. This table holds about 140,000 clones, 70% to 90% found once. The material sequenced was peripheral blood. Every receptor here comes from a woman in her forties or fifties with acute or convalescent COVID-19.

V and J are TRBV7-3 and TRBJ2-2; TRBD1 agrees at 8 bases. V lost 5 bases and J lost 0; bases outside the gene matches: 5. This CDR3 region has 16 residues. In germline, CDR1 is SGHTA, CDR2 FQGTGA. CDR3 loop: CASSLLRGPNTGELFF. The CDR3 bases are TGTGCCAGCAGCCTTCTCAGGGGGCCGAACACCGGGGAGCTGTTTTTT.

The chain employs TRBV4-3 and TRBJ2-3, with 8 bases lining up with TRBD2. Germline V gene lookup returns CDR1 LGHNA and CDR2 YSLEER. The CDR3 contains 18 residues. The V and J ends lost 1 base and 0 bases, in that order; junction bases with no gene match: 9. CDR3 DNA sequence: TGCGCCAGCAGCCAAGTAGGACCGGGGGGGTCTAGCACAGATACGCAGTATTTT. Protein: CASSQVGPGGSSTDTQYF.

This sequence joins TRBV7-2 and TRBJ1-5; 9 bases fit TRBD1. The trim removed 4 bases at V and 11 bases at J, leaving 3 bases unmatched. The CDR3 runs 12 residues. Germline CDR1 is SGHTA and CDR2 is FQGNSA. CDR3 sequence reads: CASSYGDRAQHF. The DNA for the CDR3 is TGTGCCAGCAGCTATGGGGACAGGGCCCAGCATTTT.

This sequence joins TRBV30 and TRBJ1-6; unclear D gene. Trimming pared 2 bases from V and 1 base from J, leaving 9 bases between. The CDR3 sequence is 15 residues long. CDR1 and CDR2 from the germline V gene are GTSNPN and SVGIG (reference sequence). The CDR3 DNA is TGTGCCTGGAGTATCGGGATTTCCTATAATTCACCCCTCCACTTT. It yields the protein CAWSIGISYNSPLHF.

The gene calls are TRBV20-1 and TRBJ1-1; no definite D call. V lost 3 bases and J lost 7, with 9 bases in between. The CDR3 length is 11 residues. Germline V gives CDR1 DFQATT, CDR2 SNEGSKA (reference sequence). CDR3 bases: TGCAGTGCTAGTCTGTCCAGTGAAGCTTTCTTT. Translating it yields CSASLSSEAFF.

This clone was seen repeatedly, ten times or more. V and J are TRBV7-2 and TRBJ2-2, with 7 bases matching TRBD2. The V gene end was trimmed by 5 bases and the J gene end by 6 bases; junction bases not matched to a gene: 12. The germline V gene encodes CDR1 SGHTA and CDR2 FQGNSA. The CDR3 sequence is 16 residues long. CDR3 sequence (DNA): TGTGCCAGCAGCCTAATGGGAGGGGCCCATGCCGGGGAGCTGTTTTTT. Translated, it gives CASSLMGGAHAGELFF.

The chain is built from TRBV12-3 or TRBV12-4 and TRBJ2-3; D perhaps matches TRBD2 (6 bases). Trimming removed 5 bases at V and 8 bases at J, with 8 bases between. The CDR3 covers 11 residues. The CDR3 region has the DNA TGTGCCAGCAGTAAGACTAGTACGCAGTATTTT. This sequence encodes CASSKTSTQYF.

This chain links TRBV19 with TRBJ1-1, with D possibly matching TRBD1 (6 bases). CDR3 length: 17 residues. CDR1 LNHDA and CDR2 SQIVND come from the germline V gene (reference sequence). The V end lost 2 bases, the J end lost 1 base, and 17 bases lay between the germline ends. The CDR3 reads CASSIYGARGANTEAFF. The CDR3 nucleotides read TGTGCCAGTAGTATATATGGGGCGCGGGGGGCGAACACTGAAGCTTTCTTT.

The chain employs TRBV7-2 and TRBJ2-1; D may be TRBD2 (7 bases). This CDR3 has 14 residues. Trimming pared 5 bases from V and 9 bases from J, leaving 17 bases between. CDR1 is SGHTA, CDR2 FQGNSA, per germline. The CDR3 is CASSPWGGQGEQFF. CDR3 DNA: TGTGCCAGCAGCCCTTGGGGGGGCCAGGGTGAGCAGTTCTTC.

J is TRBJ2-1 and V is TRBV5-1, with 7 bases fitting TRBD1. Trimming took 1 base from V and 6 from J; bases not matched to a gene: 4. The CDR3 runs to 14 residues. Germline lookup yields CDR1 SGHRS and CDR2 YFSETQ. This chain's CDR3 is CASSLTGAFNEQFF. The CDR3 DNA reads TGCGCCAGCAGCTTGACAGGGGCCTTCAATGAGCAGTTCTTC.

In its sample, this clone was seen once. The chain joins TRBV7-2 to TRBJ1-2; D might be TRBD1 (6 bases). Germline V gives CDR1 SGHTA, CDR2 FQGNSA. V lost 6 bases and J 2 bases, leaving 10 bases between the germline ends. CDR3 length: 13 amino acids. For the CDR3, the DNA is TGTGCCAGCAGACCTACAGGGAACTATGGCTACACCTTC. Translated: CASRPTGNYGYTF.

CDR3 sequence: CASSQDGREEYEQYF. The CDR3 DNA reads TGCGCCAGCAGCCAAGATGGCAGGGAGGAGTACGAGCAGTACTTC. This chain joins TRBV4-1 and TRBJ2-7; perhaps TRBD2 as D (6 bases). Germline V CDR1 and CDR2: MGHRA, YSYEKL. V lost 0 bases and J lost 4, with 13 bases in between. This CDR3 contains 15 residues.

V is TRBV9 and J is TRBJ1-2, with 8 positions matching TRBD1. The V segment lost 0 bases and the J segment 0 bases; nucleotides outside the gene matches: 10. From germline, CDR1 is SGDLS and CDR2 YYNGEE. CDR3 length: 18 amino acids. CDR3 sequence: CASSVAQAGGFTNYGYTF. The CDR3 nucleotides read TGTGCCAGCAGCGTAGCCCAGGCAGGGGGCTTTACTAACTATGGCTACACCTTC.

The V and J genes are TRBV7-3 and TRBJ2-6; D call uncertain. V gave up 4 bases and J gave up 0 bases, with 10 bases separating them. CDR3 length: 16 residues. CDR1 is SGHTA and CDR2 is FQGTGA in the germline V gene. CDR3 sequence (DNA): TGTGCCAGCAGCTCAGACGGGTTCTCTGGGGCCAACGTCCTGACTTTC. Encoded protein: CASSSDGFSGANVLTF.

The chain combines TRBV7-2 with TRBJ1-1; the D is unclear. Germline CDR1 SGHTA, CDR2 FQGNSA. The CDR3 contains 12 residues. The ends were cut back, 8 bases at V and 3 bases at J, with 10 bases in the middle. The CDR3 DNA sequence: TGTGCCAGCCGGTGGGCCCACACTGAAGCTTTCTTT. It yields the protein CASRWAHTEAFF.

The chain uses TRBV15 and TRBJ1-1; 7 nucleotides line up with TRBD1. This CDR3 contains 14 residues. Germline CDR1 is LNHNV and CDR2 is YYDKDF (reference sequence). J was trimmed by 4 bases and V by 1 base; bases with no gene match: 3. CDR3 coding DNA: TGTGCCACCAGCAGAGCCAGGGGGAGCACTGAAGCTTTCTTT. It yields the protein CATSRARGSTEAFF.

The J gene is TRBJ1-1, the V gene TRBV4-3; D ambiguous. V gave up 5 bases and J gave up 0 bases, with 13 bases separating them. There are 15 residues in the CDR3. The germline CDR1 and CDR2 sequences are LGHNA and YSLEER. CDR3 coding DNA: TGCGCCAGCAGCTTACAACAACAGCTGAACACTGAAGCTTTCTTT. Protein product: CASSLQQQLNTEAFF.

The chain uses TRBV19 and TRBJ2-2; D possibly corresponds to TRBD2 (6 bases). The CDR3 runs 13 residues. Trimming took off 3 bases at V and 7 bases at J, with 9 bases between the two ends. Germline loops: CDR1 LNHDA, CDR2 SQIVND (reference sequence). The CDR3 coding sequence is TGTGCCAGTAGTATGGAGGGAGGCGGGGAGCTGTTTTTT. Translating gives CASSMEGGGELFF. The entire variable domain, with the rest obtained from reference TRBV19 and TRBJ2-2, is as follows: DGGITQSPKYLFRKEGQNVTLSCEQNLNHDAMYWYRQDPGQGLRLIYYSQIVNDFQKGDIAEGYSVSREKKESFPLTVTSAQKNPTAFYLCASSMEGGGELFFGEGSRLTVL.

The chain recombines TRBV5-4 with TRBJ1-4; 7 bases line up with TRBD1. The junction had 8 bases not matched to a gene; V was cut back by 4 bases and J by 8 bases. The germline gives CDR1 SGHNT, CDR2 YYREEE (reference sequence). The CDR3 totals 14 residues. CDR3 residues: CASSRDRVEEKLFF. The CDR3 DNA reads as TGTGCCAGCAGCCGAGACAGGGTGGAGGAAAAACTGTTTTTT.

CDR3 in DNA: TGTGCCAGCAGTCTCCCCGGGACAGGGGGTGAAAAACTGTTTTTT. Translating gives CASSLPGTGGEKLFF. The V gene is TRBV6-2 or TRBV6-3, the J gene TRBJ1-4; 11 bases fit TRBD1. The trim removed 5 bases at V and 7 bases at J, leaving 6 bases unmatched. The CDR3 length is 15 residues. CDR1 and CDR2 (germline): MNHEY, SVGEGT.

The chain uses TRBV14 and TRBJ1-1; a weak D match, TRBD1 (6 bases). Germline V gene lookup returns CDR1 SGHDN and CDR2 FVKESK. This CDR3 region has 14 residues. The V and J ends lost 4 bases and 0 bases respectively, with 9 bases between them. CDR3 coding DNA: TGTGCCAGCAGCCGACAGGCCGTGAACACTGAAGCTTTCTTT. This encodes CASSRQAVNTEAFF.

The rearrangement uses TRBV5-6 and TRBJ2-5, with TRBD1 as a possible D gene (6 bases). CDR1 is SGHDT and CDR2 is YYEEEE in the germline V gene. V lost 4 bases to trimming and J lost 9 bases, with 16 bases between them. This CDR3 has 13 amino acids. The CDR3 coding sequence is TGTGCCAGCAGCAACTCGGGACACGAGGCCCAGTACTTC. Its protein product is CASSNSGHEAQYF.

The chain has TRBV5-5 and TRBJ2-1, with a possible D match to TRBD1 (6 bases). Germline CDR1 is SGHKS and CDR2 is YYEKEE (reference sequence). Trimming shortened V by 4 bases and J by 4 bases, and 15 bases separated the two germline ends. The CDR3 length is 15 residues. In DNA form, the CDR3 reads TGTGCCAGCAGCCTGGGGACATCGCCGTACAATGAGCAGTTCTTC. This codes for CASSLGTSPYNEQFF. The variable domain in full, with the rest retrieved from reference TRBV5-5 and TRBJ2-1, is DAGVTQSPTHLIKTRGQQVTLRCSPISGHKSVSWYQQVLGQGPQFIFQYYEKEERGRGNFPDRFSARQFPNYSSELNVNALLLGDSALYLCASSLGTSPYNEQFFGPGTRLTVL.

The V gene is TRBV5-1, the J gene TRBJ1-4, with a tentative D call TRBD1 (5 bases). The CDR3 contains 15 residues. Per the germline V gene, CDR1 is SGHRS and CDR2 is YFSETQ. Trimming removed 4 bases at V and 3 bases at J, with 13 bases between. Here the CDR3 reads CASSGTGGANEKLFF. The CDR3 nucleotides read TGCGCCAGCAGCGGAACAGGAGGGGCTAATGAAAAACTGTTTTTT.

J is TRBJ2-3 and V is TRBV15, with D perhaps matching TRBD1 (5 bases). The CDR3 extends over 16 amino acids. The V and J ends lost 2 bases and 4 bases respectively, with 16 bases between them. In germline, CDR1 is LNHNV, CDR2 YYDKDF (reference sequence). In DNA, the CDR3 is TGTGCCACCAGCAGACCAGACAGCCTACTCTCAGATACGCAGTATTTT. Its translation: CATSRPDSLLSDTQYF.

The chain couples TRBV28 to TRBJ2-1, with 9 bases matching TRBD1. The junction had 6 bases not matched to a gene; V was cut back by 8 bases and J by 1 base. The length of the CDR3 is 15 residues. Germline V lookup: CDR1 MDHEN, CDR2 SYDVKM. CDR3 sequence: CASRRTGESYNEQFF. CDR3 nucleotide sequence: TGTGCCAGCCGTCGGACAGGGGAATCCTACAATGAGCAGTTCTTC.

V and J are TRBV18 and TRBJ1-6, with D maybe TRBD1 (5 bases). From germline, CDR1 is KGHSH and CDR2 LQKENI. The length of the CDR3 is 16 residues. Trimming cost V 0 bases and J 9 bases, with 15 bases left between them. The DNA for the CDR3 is TGTGCCAGCTCACCACCGAGCTTAGGGAGGGGTTCACCCCTCCACTTT. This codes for CASSPPSLGRGSPLHF.

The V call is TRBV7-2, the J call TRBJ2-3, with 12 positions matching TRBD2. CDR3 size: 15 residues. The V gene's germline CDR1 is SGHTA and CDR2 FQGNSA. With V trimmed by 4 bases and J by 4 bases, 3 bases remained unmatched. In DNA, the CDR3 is TGTGCCAGCAGCTCGACTAGCGGGGGCTCAGATACGCAGTATTTT. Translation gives CASSSTSGGSDTQYF.

Here the CDR3 DNA reads TGTGCCAGCAGCCAGTTCGGGGACAATCAGCCCCAGCATTTT. Translating it yields CASSQFGDNQPQHF. The rearrangement joins TRBV3-1 (or the pseudogene TRBV3-2) to TRBJ1-5; the D is unclear. Germline CDR1 reads LGHDT; CDR2 reads YNNKEL (reference sequence). The CDR3 is made up of 14 amino acids. V dropped 3 bases and J dropped 3 bases, with 9 bases sitting between them.

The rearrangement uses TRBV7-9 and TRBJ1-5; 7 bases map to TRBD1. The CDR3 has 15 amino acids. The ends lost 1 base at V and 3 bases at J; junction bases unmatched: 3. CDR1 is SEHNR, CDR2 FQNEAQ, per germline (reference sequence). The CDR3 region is CASSLGQGVNQPQHF. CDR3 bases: TGTGCCAGCAGCTTAGGACAGGGCGTCAATCAGCCCCAGCATTTT.

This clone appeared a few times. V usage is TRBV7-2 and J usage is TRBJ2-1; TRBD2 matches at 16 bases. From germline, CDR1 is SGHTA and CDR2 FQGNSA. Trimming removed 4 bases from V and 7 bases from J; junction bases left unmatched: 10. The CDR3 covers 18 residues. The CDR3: CASSSGTSGGANPNEQFF. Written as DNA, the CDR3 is TGTGCCAGCAGCTCAGGGACTAGCGGGGGGGCCAATCCGAATGAGCAGTTCTTC.